Listed here are 11 T cell receptor beta chains from one sample, sequenced in a study of blood T cell repertoires in COVID-19. Sequencing used immunoSEQ multiplex PCR; TCRdb keeps in-frame clones, though not all of them. The table records some 190,000 clones, roughly 88% of them present only once. The sample taken for sequencing was PBMCs or T cells enriched from blood (not recorded which). All receptors derive from a middle-aged man with acute COVID-19.

Ten or more counts support this clone. V and J are TRBV25-1 and TRBJ2-5; 8 bases are a match to TRBD2. Germline V lookup: CDR1 MGHDK, CDR2 SYGVNS. This CDR3 comprises 15 residues. The ends lost 4 bases at V and 1 base at J; junction bases unmatched: 5. CDR3: CASSGVTSGQETQYF. CDR3 nucleotides: TGTGCCAGCAGTGGGGTCACTAGCGGCCAAGAGACCCAGTACTTC.

J is TRBJ2-5 and V is TRBV20-1; D gene ambiguous. Germline-derived CDR1 and CDR2 are DFQATT and SNEGSKA (reference sequence). The CDR3 is made up of 11 amino acids. The germline V and J ends were trimmed by 6 bases and 2 bases, with 7 bases remaining between them. The chain's CDR3 is CSASRQETQYF. DNA for the CDR3: TGCAGTGCATCGCGGCAAGAGACCCAGTACTTC.

The rearrangement uses TRBV27 and TRBJ2-2; 8 bases match TRBD1. Trimming removed 3 bases from V and 6 bases from J; junction bases left unmatched: 12. Germline CDR1 and CDR2: MNHEY and SMNVEV (reference sequence). The CDR3 is 17 amino acids. CDR3 amino acids: CASSLARTGWGPGELFF. CDR3 DNA sequence: TGTGCCAGCAGTTTGGCAAGGACAGGGTGGGGACCCGGGGAGCTGTTTTTT.

This clone was counted a few times. The V call is TRBV19, the J call TRBJ2-3; 7 bases fit TRBD1. The CDR3 runs 17 residues. Germline values: CDR1 LNHDA, CDR2 SQIVND (reference sequence). Germline trimming cut 5 bases from V and 4 bases from J; bases unmatched to any gene: 15. CDR3 in amino acids: CASSPLEAVTGADTQYF. The CDR3 bases are TGTGCCAGTAGTCCTCTTGAAGCGGTCACAGGGGCAGATACGCAGTATTTT.

The chain joins TRBV7-3 to TRBJ2-3, with D possibly TRBD2 on 5 matching bases. Trimming left V 5 bases short and J 5 bases short, with 11 bases between. CDR1 and CDR2 (germline): SGHTA, FQGTGA. The CDR3 runs to 13 residues. CDR3 DNA: TGTGCCAGCAGCGGGAGAAGTGGAGATACGCAGTATTTT. It encodes CASSGRSGDTQYF.

This clone has a single count. The CDR3 bases are TGTGCCAGCAGCACCGCCGGGACAGGGGGCGCGGTTCGTACTGAAGCTTTCTTT. This gives the protein CASSTAGTGGAVRTEAFF. This sequence joins TRBV13 and TRBJ1-1, with 12 bases identical to TRBD1. Germline assignment: CDR1 PRHDT and CDR2 FYEKMQ (reference sequence). CDR3 length: 18 residues. With V trimmed by 5 bases and J by 5 bases, 15 bases remained unmatched.

V gene TRBV12-3 or TRBV12-4 combines with J gene TRBJ1-5; 7 positions match TRBD1. V shed 8 bases and J 4 bases; nucleotides not matched to a gene: 5. The CDR3 consists of 13 residues. The CDR3 is CASVGTANQPQHF. CDR3 bases: TGTGCCAGCGTAGGGACAGCGAATCAGCCCCAGCATTTT.

The chain employs TRBV5-3 and TRBJ2-7, with 9 bases that match TRBD2. TRBV5-3 is given ORF status, its function remaining uncertain. The length of the CDR3 is 15 residues. The trim removed 10 bases at V and 4 bases at J, leaving 15 bases unmatched. This CDR3 is CAELVRASGIYEQYF. CDR3 nucleotides: TGTGCCGAGTTGGTAAGGGCTAGCGGGATTTACGAGCAGTACTTC.

V is TRBV11-1 and J is TRBJ2-7; maybe TRBD2 (6 bases). The germline CDR1 and CDR2 sequences are SGHAT and FQDESV (reference sequence). This CDR3 contains 12 residues. The germline V and J ends were trimmed by 8 bases and 0 bases, with 8 bases remaining between them. The CDR3 nucleotides are TGTGCCAGCGGAGGGATCTCCTACGAGCAGTACTTC. Protein sequence: CASGGISYEQYF.

The table lists this clone with a few counts. V and J are TRBV28 and TRBJ1-4, with TRBD1 identical over 8 bases. Germline V gene lookup returns CDR1 MDHEN and CDR2 SYDVKM. Trimming took 2 bases from V and 10 from J; bases not matched to a gene: 3. The CDR3 runs to 13 residues. CDR3 residues: CASSLTTGAKLFF. CDR3 DNA: TGTGCCAGCAGTTTAACGACAGGGGCAAAACTGTTTTTT.

This clone was observed a single time. The chain uses TRBV7-6 and TRBJ2-7, with TRBD2 matching 8 bases. This CDR3 is built from 17 residues. Germline CDR1 is SGHVS and CDR2 is FNYEAQ. J lost 3 bases, V lost 3 bases, and 13 bases had no gene match. This chain's CDR3 is CASSFHTRGTRIYEQYF. The CDR3 DNA sequence: TGTGCCAGCAGCTTCCATACGCGCGGGACTAGGATCTACGAGCAGTACTTC.